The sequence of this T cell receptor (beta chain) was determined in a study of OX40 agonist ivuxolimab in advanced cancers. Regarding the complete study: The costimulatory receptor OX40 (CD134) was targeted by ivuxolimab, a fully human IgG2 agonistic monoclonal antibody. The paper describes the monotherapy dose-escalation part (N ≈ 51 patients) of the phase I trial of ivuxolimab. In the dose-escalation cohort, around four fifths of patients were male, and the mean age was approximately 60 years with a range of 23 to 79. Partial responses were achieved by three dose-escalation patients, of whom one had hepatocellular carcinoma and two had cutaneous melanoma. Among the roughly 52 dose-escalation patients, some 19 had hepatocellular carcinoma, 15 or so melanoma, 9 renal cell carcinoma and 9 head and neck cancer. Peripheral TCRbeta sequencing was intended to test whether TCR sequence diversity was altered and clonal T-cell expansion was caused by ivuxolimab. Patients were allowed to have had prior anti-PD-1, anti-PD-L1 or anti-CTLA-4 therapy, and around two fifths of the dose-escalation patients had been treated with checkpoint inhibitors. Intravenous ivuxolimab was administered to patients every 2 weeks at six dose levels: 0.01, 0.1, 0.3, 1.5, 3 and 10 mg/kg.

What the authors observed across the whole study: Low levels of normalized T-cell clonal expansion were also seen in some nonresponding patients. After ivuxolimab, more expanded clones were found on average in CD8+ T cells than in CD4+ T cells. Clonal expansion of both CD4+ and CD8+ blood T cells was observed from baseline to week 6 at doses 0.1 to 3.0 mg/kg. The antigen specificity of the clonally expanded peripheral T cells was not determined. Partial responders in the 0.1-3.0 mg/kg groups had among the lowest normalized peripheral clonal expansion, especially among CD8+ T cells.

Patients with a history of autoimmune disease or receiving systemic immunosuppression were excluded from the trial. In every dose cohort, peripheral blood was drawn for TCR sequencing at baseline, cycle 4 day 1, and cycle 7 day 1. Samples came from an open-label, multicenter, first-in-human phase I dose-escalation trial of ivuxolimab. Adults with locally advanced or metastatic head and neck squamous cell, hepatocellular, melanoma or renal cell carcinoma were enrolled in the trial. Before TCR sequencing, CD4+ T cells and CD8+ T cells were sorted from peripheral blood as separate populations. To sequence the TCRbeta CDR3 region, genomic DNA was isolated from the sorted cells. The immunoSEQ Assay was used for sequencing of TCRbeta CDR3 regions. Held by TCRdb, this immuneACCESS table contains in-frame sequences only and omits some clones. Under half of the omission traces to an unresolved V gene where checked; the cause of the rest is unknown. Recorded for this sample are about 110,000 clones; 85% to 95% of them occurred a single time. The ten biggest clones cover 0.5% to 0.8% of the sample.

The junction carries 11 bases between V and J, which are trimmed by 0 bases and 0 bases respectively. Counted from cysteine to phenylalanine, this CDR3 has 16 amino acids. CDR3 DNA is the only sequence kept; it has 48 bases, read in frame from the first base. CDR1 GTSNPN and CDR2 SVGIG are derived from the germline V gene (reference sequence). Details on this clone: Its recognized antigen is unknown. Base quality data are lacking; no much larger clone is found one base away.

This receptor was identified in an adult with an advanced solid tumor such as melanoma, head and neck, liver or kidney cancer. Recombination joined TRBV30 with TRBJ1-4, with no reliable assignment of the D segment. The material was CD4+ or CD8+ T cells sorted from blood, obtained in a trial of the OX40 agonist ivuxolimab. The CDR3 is CAWSVFAGPTNEKLFF. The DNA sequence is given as TGTGCCTGGAGTGTATTCGCAGGACCAACTAATGAAAAACTGTTTTTT.